This T cell receptor beta chain was retrieved from a study of blood T cell repertoires in COVID-19. This table comes from immunoSEQ multiplex PCR, and its TCRdb copy is limited to in-frame clones, with some not included. The sample consists of 200,000 to 300,000 clones, roughly 88% of them appearing once. From germline, CDR1 is MGHRA and CDR2 YSYEKL. The CDR3 covers 15 residues. V lost 1 base and J lost 5; bases outside the gene matches: 5. The specimen was peripheral blood. V is TRBV4-1 and J is TRBJ2-1, with TRBD2 matching 7 bases. The origin of this receptor is a man aged 40-55 years who had recovered from COVID-19. CDR3 bases: TGCGCCAGCAGCCAAGTACGGGGGGAGAACAATGAGCAGTTCTTC. Translating gives CASSQVRGENNEQFF.